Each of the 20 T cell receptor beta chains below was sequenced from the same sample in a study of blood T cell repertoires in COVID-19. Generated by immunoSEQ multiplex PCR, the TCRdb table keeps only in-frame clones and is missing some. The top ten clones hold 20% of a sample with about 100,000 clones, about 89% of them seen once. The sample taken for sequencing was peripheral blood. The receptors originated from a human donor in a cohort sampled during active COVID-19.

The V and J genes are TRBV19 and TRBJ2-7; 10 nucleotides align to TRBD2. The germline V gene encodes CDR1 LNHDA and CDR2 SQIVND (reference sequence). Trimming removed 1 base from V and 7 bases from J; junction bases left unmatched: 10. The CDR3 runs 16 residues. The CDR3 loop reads CASSIVPASGSDEQYF. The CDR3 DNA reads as TGTGCCAGTAGTATAGTACCGGCTAGCGGGAGTGATGAGCAGTACTTC. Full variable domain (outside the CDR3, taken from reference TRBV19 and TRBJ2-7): DGGITQSPKYLFRKEGQNVTLSCEQNLNHDAMYWYRQDPGQGLRLIYYSQIVNDFQKGDIAEGYSVSREKKESFPLTVTSAQKNPTAFYLCASSIVPASGSDEQYFGPGTRLTVT.

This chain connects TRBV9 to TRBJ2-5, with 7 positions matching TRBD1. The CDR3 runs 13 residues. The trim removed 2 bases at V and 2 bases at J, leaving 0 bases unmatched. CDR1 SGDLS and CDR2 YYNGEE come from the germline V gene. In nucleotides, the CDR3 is TGTGCCAGCAGCGTGGGACAGCAAGAGACCCAGTACTTC. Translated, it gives CASSVGQQETQYF.

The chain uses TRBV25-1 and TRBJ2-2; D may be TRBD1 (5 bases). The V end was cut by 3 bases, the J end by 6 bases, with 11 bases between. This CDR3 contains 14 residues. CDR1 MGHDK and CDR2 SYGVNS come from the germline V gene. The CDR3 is CASSDPGKAGELFF. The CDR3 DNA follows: TGTGCCAGCAGTGATCCAGGGAAGGCCGGGGAGCTGTTTTTT.

CDR3 amino acids: CASSSRGPGYF. The DNA of the CDR3 is TGTGCCAGCAGTAGTAGGGGTCCCGGCTATTTT. The chain joins TRBV28 to TRBJ2-3; TRBD1 might be the D (5 bases). Germline values: CDR1 MDHEN, CDR2 SYDVKM. CDR3 length equals 11 residues. V was trimmed by 5 bases and J by 15 bases, leaving 15 bases between them.

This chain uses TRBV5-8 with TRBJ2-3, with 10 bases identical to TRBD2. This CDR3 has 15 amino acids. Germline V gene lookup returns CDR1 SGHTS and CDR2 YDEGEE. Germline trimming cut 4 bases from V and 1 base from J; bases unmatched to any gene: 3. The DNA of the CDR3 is TGTGCCAGCAGCCAAGGGACTAGCGGCACAGATACGCAGTATTTT. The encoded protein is CASSQGTSGTDTQYF.

Here the CDR3 DNA reads TGTGCCAGTAGTACGTCTTCAGGGGGTTACGAGCAGTACTTC. This gives the protein CASSTSSGGYEQYF. V and J are TRBV19 and TRBJ2-7, with 7 bases matching TRBD1. The germline CDR1 and CDR2 sequences are LNHDA and SQIVND (reference sequence). The CDR3 length is 14 residues. The J segment lost 4 bases and the V segment lost 4 bases, leaving 7 bases of the junction unmatched.

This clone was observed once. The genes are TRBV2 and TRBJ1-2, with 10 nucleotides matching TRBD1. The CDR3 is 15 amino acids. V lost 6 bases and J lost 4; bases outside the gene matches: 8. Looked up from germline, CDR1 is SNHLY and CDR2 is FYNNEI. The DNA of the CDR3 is TGTGCCAGCAGGCCCGGGACAGGGGCCCTCTATGGCTACACCTTC. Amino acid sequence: CASRPGTGALYGYTF.

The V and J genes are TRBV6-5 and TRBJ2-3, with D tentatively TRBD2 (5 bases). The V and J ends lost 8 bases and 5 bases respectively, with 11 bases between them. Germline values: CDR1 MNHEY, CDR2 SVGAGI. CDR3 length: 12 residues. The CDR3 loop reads CASSRERDTQYF. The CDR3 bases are TGTGCCAGCTCAAGGGAGAGAGATACGCAGTATTTT.

The chain's CDR3 is CASSYRTGYGYTF. The CDR3 DNA follows: TGTGCCAGCAGTTACAGGACAGGCTATGGCTACACCTTC. This chain connects TRBV6-5 to TRBJ1-2, with 7 bases aligning to TRBD1. This CDR3 has 13 amino acids. Germline assignment: CDR1 MNHEY and CDR2 SVGAGI. J was trimmed by 4 bases and V by 2 bases; bases with no gene match: 1.

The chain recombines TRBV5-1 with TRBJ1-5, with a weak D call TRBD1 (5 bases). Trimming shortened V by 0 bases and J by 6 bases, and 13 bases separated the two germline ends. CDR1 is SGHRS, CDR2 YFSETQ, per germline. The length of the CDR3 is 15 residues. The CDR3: CASSLELGEGQPQHF. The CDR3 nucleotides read TGCGCCAGCAGCTTGGAGTTAGGGGAAGGTCAGCCCCAGCATTTT. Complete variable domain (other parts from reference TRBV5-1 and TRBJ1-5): KAGVTQTPRYLIKTRGQQVTLSCSPISGHRSVSWYQQTPGQGLQFLFEYFSETQRNKGNFPGRFSGRQFSNSRSEMNVSTLELGDSALYLCASSLELGEGQPQHFGDGTRLSIL.

The CDR3 reads CASRATGTTLYEQYF. In nucleotides, the CDR3 is TGCGCCAGCAGAGCGACTGGGACAACCCTCTACGAGCAGTACTTC. This rearrangement joins TRBV4-1 to TRBJ2-7; TRBD1 is a possible D gene (6 bases). Between the trimmed V and J ends, which lost 6 bases and 3 bases, there was a span of 18 bases. Germline V gene sequence: CDR1 MGHRA, CDR2 YSYEKL. CDR3 length: 15 residues.

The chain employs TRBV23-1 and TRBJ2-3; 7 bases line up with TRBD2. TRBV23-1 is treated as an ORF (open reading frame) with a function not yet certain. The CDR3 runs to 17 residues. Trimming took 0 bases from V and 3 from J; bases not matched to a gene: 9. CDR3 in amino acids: CASSQSKRERETDTQYF. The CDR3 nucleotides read TGCGCCAGCAGTCAATCCAAACGGGAGCGGGAAACAGATACGCAGTATTTT.

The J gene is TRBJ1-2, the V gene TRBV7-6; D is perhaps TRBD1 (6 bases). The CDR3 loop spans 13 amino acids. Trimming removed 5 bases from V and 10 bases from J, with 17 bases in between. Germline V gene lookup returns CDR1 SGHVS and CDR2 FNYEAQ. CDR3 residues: CASSPNNRQVYTF. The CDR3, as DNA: TGTGCCAGCAGCCCCAACAATCGACAGGTCTACACCTTC.

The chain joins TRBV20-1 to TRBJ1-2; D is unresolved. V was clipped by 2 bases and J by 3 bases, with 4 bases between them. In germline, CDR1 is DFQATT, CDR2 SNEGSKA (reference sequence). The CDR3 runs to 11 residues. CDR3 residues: CSARQDYGYTF. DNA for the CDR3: TGCAGTGCTAGACAGGACTATGGCTACACCTTC.

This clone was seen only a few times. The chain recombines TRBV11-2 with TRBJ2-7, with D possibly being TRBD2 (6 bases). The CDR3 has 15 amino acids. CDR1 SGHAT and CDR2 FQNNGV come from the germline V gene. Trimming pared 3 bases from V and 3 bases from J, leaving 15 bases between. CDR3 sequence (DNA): TGTGCCAGCAGCTTTGGAGGGAGACAGATCTACGAGCAGTACTTC. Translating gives CASSFGGRQIYEQYF.

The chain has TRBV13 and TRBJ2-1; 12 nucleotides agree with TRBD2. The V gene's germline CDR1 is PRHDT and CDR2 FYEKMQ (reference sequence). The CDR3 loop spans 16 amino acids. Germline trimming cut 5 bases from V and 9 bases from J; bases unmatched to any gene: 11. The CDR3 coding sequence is TGTGCCAGCAGCCCCCCAGGGCTAGCGGGAGGGGGTGAGCAGTTCTTC. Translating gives CASSPPGLAGGGEQFF.

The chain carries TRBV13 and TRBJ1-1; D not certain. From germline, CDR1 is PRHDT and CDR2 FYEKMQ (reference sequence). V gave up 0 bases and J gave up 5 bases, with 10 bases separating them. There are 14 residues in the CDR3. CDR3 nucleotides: TGTGCCAGCAGCTTAGGCCGGGGATGGACTGAAGCTTTCTTT. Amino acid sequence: CASSLGRGWTEAFF.

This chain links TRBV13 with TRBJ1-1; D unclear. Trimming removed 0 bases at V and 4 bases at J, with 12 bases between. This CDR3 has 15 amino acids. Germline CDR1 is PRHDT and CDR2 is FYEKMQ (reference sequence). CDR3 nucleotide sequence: TGTGCCAGCAGCTTAGGGGGCCAAGGCGTCACTGAAGCTTTCTTT. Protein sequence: CASSLGGQGVTEAFF.

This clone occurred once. DNA of the CDR3: TGCGCCAGCAAAGTAGTAGCGGGAGCCGATGAGCAGTTCTTC. Translation gives CASKVVAGADEQFF. The chain has TRBV5-1 and TRBJ2-1; 9 positions agree with TRBD2. The CDR3 spans 14 residues. V shed 6 bases and J 8 bases; nucleotides not matched to a gene: 9. The germline gives CDR1 SGHRS, CDR2 YFSETQ.

For the CDR3, the DNA is TGTGCCAGCAGTTACCGGACAGGTTTTGAGCAGTATTTT. This translates into CASSYRTGFEQYF. The gene calls are TRBV6-5 and TRBJ2-3; 7 bases are shared with TRBD1. Germline CDR1 reads MNHEY; CDR2 reads SVGAGI. Trimming at V came to 2 bases and at J to 11 bases, leaving 7 bases not matched to a gene. The CDR3 consists of 13 residues.